Each of the 21 T cell receptor beta chains below was sequenced from the same sample in a study of blood T cell repertoires in COVID-19 (TCRdb year 2020). The library was obtained by the immunoSEQ multiplex PCR assay. Here the immuneACCESS table is served through TCRdb, limited to in-frame sequences with V and J called. Missing clones are a known gap in these copies; in checked studies unresolved V genes cover under half, and the rest lacks a known reason. This sample holds fewer than 250,000 clones; about nine tenths were observed only once. About 1% of the sample goes to the ten largest clones. What was sequenced was peripheral blood. The origin of the receptors is a man aged 25 to 45 with acute or convalescent COVID-19.

This chain joins TRBV5-1 and TRBJ2-1; D gene uncertain. The germline V gene encodes CDR1 SGHRS and CDR2 YFSETQ. Trimming cost V 3 bases and J 1 base, with 11 bases left between them. This CDR3 has 15 residues. CDR3 DNA: TGCGCCAGCAGCTCCCTCCTTAATTCCTACAATGAGCAGTTCTTC. This translates into CASSSLLNSYNEQFF.

The chain has TRBV5-1 and TRBJ2-7; 11 nucleotides align to TRBD1. Germline V CDR1 and CDR2: SGHRS, YFSETQ. There are 14 residues in the CDR3. With V trimmed by 4 bases and J by 7 bases, 7 bases remained unmatched. The CDR3 DNA is TGCGCCAGCAGCACCGGACAGGGGGCGATTGAGCAGTACTTC. Encoded protein: CASSTGQGAIEQYF.

This chain joins TRBV11-2 and TRBJ2-2; 7 bases agree with TRBD2. Trimming cost V 5 bases and J 6 bases; bases outside gene matches: 15. Germline V gene sequence: CDR1 SGHAT, CDR2 FQNNGV. The CDR3 runs to 17 residues. As DNA, the CDR3 is TGTGCCAGCAGCCTGATCCTCCGGGGAGGGCAGGCCGGGGAGCTGTTTTTT. Residues: CASSLILRGGQAGELFF.

The chain is built from TRBV19 and TRBJ2-4; maybe TRBD1 (5 bases). CDR3 length: 12 amino acids. Germline V gene sequence: CDR1 LNHDA, CDR2 SQIVND (reference sequence). Trimming removed 10 bases from V and 3 bases from J, with 10 bases in between. The CDR3 loop is CATGMVKNIQYF. CDR3 sequence (DNA): TGTGCCACAGGGATGGTCAAAAACATTCAGTACTTC.

The chain uses TRBV30 and TRBJ1-1; 8 bases line up with TRBD1. The CDR3 has 14 amino acids. The germline gives CDR1 GTSNPN, CDR2 SVGIG (reference sequence). The V gene end was trimmed by 8 bases and the J gene end by 4 bases; junction bases not matched to a gene: 12. CDR3 loop: CAGGTGRWGTEAFF. In DNA form, the CDR3 reads TGTGCCGGGGGGACAGGCCGCTGGGGCACTGAAGCTTTCTTT.

The chain combines TRBV5-1 with TRBJ2-7, with TRBD2 matching over 15 bases. The CDR3 spans 14 residues. The germline CDR1 and CDR2 sequences are SGHRS and YFSETQ. J lost 3 bases, V lost 5 bases, and 0 bases had no gene match. The DNA for the CDR3 is TGCGCCAGCAGGGGACTAGCGGGAGGCTACGAGCAGTACTTC. As protein: CASRGLAGGYEQYF.

The V gene is TRBV7-8, the J gene TRBJ2-3; 13 bases are shared with TRBD2. The CDR3 totals 18 residues. The germline V gene encodes CDR1 SGHVS and CDR2 FQNEAQ. Losses at the gene ends were 4 bases for V and 0 bases for J; bases not matched to a gene: 7. CDR3 nucleotides: TGTGCCAGCAGCTCAGGACTAGCGGGAGCCCTTAGCACAGATACGCAGTATTTT. It encodes CASSSGLAGALSTDTQYF.

This chain joins TRBV19 and TRBJ1-1; D unclear. In germline, CDR1 is LNHDA, CDR2 SQIVND (reference sequence). The length of the CDR3 is 13 residues. Trimming cost V 2 bases and J 0 bases, with 4 bases left between them. Here the CDR3 reads CASSIIMNTEAFF. Here the CDR3 DNA reads TGTGCCAGTAGTATAATAATGAACACTGAAGCTTTCTTT.

The V and J genes are TRBV7-9 and TRBJ1-3, with no clear D. Looked up from germline, CDR1 is SEHNR and CDR2 is FQNEAQ (reference sequence). CDR3 size: 15 residues. V was pared by 3 bases and J by 1 base, with 10 bases between. The CDR3 coding sequence is TGTGCCAGCAGCTTTCAGCCAGGTTCTGGAAACACCATATATTTT. It encodes CASSFQPGSGNTIYF. Together with reference TRBV7-9 and TRBJ1-3, the CDR3 gives the full variable domain: DTGVSQNPRHKITKRGQNVTFRCDPISEHNRLYWYRQTLGQGPEFLTYFQNEAQLEKSRLLSDRFSAERPKGSFSTLEIQRTEQGDSAMYLCASSFQPGSGNTIYFGEGSWLTVV.

The V and J genes are TRBV19 and TRBJ1-6, with 7 bases matching TRBD1. Germline CDR1 reads LNHDA; CDR2 reads SQIVND (reference sequence). The CDR3 loop spans 16 amino acids. The junction had 16 bases not matched to a gene; V was cut back by 7 bases and J by 10 bases. In DNA, the CDR3 is TGTGCCAGTACCACTAAGACAGGGAGGCCCCGATCACCCCTCCACTTT. Translated, it gives CASTTKTGRPRSPLHF.

The chain couples TRBV15 to TRBJ1-2; D perhaps matches TRBD1 (6 bases). Trimming shortened V by 1 base and J by 6 bases, and 12 bases separated the two germline ends. The CDR3 has 14 residues. The germline V gene has CDR1 LNHNV and CDR2 YYDKDF (reference sequence). The CDR3 DNA follows: TGTGCCACCAGCAGAGGGGGTTGGGACAATGGCTACACCTTC. It encodes CATSRGGWDNGYTF.

The chain recombines TRBV5-1 with TRBJ2-5; D is possibly TRBD2 (7 bases). The germline V and J ends were trimmed by 3 bases and 2 bases, with 17 bases remaining between them. The CDR3 consists of 16 residues. The germline gives CDR1 SGHRS, CDR2 YFSETQ. The CDR3 loop is CASSSAGGPKQETQYF. The CDR3 region has the DNA TGCGCCAGCAGCTCAGCCGGGGGGCCGAAACAAGAGACCCAGTACTTC.

The rearrangement links TRBV18 to TRBJ2-3; D unresolved. Germline loops: CDR1 KGHSH, CDR2 LQKENI. Trimming cost V 2 bases and J 5 bases, with 8 bases left between them. This CDR3 comprises 13 residues. CDR3 amino acids: CASSPEFRDTQYF. CDR3 nucleotides: TGTGCCAGCTCACCAGAATTCAGAGATACGCAGTATTTT.

The chain carries TRBV7-3 and TRBJ1-5, with unresolved D. This CDR3 has 13 amino acids. V was shortened by 3 bases and J by 0 bases, with 3 bases between the two germline ends. Germline V gives CDR1 SGHTA, CDR2 FQGTGA. CDR3 protein: CASSFGSNQPQHF. The CDR3 coding sequence is TGTGCCAGCAGCTTCGGTAGCAATCAGCCCCAGCATTTT.

The V call is TRBV7-9, the J call TRBJ1-2; D gene ambiguous. This CDR3 has 16 residues. Germline CDR1 SEHNR, CDR2 FQNEAQ (reference sequence). The V gene lost 6 bases and the J gene lost 4 bases, with 21 bases spanning the gap. CDR3 nucleotide sequence: TGTGCCAGCAGTGTTGGGCGGGCCGATACGGGCTATGGCTACACCTTC. It specifies CASSVGRADTGYGYTF.

The V and J genes are TRBV9 and TRBJ2-7; 8 bases align to TRBD1. This CDR3 has 14 residues. CDR1 SGDLS and CDR2 YYNGEE come from the germline V gene. V gave up 3 bases and J gave up 7 bases; unmatched junction bases: 9. The DNA for the CDR3 is TGTGCCAGCAGCGGAGACAGGGGCCACTGGGAGCAGTACTTC. It yields the protein CASSGDRGHWEQYF.

This chain uses TRBV6-5 with TRBJ2-7; 7 nucleotides align to TRBD2. From germline, CDR1 is MNHEY and CDR2 SVGAGI. The CDR3 is 13 amino acids. Trimming at V came to 10 bases and at J to 2 bases, leaving 8 bases not matched to a gene. The DNA of the CDR3 is TGTGCCATTAAACGGGAGGTCGCCTACGAGCAGTACTTC. Translation: CAIKREVAYEQYF.

The chain couples TRBV28 to TRBJ2-7, with a tentative D call TRBD1 (5 bases). V lost 6 bases and J lost 3, with 15 bases in between. CDR3 size: 14 residues. The germline gives CDR1 MDHEN, CDR2 SYDVKM. In nucleotides, the CDR3 is TGTGCCAGCAGCGAGCGACAGACGGGCTACGAGCAGTACTTC. This encodes CASSERQTGYEQYF.

The rearrangement joins TRBV27 to TRBJ2-3; 11 bases fit TRBD2. The germline CDR1 and CDR2 sequences are MNHEY and SMNVEV (reference sequence). This CDR3 is built from 15 residues. V shed 6 bases and J 1 base; nucleotides not matched to a gene: 3. Here the CDR3 reads CASRELAGGTDTQYF. The CDR3 DNA is TGTGCCAGCAGGGAACTAGCGGGAGGCACAGATACGCAGTATTTT.

The chain links TRBV19 to TRBJ1-2; D gene unclear. Trimming left V 4 bases short and J 4 bases short, with 4 bases between. Germline CDR1 reads LNHDA; CDR2 reads SQIVND (reference sequence). The CDR3 has 11 residues. In DNA form, the CDR3 reads TGTGCCAGTAGTACCTTCTATGGCTACACCTTC. It specifies CASSTFYGYTF.

This clone showed up just once. This rearrangement joins TRBV30 to TRBJ2-6; unclear D gene. CDR3 length equals 17 residues. Germline lookup yields CDR1 GTSNPN and CDR2 SVGIG (reference sequence). The ends were cut back, 2 bases at V and 0 bases at J, with 14 bases in the middle. This chain's CDR3 is CAWSINSLNSGANVLTF. The CDR3 nucleotides are TGTGCCTGGAGTATAAACAGTTTAAACTCTGGGGCCAACGTCCTGACTTTC.